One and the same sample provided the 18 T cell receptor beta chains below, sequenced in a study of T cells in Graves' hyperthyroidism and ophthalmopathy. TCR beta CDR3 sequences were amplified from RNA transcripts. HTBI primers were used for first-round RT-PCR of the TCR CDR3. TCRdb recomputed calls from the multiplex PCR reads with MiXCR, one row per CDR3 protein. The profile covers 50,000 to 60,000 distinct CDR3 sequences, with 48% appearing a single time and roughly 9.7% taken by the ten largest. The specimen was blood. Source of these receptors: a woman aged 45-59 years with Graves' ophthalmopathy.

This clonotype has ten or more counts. This chain's CDR3 is CASSSRTGRLWTGANVLTF. The CDR3 bases are TGCGCCAGCAGCTCCCGGACAGGACGACTGTGGACTGGGGCCAACGTCCTGACTTTC. This chain connects TRBV4-1 to TRBJ2-6; 7 nucleotides align to TRBD1. Germline lookup yields CDR1 MGHRA and CDR2 YSYEKL. V dropped 5 bases and J dropped 2; count of bases not matched to a gene: 15. The CDR3 extends over 19 amino acids.

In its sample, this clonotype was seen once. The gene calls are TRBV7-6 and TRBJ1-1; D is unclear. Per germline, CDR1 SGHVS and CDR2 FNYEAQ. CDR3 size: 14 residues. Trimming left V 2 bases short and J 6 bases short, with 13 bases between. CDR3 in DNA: TGTGCCAGCAGCTTATTGGTAGGTGACTCTGAAGCTTTCTTT. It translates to CASSLLVGDSEAFF.

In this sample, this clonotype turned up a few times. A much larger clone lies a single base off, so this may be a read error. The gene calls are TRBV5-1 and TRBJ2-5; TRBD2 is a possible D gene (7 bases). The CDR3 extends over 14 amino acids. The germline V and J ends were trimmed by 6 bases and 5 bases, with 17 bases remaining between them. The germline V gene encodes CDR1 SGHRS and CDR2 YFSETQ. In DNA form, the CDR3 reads TGCGCCAGCACCCCGAGGGGGGGCGGGGAGACCCAGTACTTC. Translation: CASTPRGGGETQYF. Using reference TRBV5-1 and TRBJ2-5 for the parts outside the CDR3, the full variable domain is KAGVTQTPRYLIKTRGQQVTLSCSPISGHRSVSWYQQTPGQGLQFLFEYFSETQRNKGNFPGRFSGRQFSNSRSEMNVSTLELGDSALYLCASTPRGGGETQYFGPGTRLLVL.

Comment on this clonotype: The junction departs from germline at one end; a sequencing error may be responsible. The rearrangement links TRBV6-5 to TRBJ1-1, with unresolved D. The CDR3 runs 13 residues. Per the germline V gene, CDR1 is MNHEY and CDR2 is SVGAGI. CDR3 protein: CASSFKMNSEAFF. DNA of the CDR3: TGTGCCAGCAGTTTCAAAATGAACTCTGAAGCCTTCTTT.

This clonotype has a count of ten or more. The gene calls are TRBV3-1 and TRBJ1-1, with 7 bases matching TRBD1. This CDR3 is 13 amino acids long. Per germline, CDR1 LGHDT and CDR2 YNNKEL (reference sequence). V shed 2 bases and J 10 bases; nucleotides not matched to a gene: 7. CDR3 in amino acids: CASSQTTGDGAFF. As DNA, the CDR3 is TGTGCCAGCAGCCAAACTACAGGGGACGGAGCTTTCTTT.

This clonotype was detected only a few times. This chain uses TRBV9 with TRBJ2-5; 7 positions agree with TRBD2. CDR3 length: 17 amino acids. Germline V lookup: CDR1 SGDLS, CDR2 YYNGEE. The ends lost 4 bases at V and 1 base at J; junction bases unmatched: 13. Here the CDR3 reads CASSQDQVAGIQETQYF. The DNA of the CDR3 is TGTGCCAGCAGCCAAGATCAGGTAGCGGGTATCCAAGAGACCCAGTACTTC. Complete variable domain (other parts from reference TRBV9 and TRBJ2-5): DSGVTQTPKHLITATGQRVTLRCSPRSGDLSVYWYQQSLDQGLQFLIQYYNGEERAKGNILERFSAQQFPDLHSELNLSSLELGDSALYFCASSQDQVAGIQETQYFGPGTRLLVL.

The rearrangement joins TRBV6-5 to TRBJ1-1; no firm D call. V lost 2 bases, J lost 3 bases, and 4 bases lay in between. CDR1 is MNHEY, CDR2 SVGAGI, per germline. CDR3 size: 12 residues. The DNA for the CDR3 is TGTGCCAGCAGTTACCGGGACACTGAAGCTTTCTTT. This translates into CASSYRDTEAFF.

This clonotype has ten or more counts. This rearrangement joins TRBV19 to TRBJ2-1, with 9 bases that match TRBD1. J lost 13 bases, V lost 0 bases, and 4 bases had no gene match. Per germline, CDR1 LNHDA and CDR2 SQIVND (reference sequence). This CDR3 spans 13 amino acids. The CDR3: CASSIEDRGGQFF. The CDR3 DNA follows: TGTGCCAGTAGTATAGAGGACAGGGGAGGCCAGTTCTTC.

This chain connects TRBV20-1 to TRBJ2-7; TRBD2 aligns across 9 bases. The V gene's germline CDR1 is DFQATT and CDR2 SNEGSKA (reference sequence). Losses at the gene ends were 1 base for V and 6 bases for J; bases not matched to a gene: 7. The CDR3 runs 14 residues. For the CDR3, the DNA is TGCAGTGCTAGAGTAGGGACTAGCACGTCCGAGCAGTACTTC. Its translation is CSARVGTSTSEQYF.

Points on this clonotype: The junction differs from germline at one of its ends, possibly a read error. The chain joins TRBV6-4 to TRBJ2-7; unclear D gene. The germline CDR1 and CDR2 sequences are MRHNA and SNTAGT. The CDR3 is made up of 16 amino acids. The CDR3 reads CASSLSGQRFAYEQYF. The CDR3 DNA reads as TGCGCCAGCAGTTTATCGGGCCAACGATTTGCCTACGAGCAGTACTTC.

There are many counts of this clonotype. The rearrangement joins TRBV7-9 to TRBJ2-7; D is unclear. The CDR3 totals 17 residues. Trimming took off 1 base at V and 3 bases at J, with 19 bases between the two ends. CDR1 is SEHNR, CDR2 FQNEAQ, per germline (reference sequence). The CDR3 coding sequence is TGTGCCAGCAGCTTAGGGACGACAAACCGAAGGATCTACGAGCAGTACTTC. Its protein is CASSLGTTNRRIYEQYF.

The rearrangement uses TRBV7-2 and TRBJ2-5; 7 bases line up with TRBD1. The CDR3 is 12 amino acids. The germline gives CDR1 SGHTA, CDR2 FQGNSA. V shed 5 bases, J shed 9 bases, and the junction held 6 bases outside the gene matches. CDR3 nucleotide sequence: TGTGCCAGCAGCCTATACCAGGGGGCCCAGTACTTC. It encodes CASSLYQGAQYF.

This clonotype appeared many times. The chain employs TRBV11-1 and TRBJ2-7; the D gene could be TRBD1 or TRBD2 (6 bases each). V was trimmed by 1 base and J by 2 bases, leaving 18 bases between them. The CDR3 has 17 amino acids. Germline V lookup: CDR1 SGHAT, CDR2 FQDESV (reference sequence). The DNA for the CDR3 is TGTGCCAGCAGCTTAGGGGGGCGTAGCGGAAACGCCTACGAGCAGTACTTC. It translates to CASSLGGRSGNAYEQYF.

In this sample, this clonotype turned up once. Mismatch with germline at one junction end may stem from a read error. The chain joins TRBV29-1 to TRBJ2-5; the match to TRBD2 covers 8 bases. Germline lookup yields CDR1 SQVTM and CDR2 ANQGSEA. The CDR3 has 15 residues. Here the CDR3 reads CSAESAGTSFGTRYF. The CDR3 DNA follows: TGCAGCGCTGAATCAGCCGGGACTAGTTTTGGGACCCGGTACTTC.

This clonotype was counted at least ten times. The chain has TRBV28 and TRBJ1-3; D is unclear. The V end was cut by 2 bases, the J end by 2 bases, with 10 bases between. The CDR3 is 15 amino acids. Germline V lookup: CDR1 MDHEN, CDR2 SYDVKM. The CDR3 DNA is TGTGCCAGCAGTTTAAGCTGGGTGGCTGGAAACACCATATATTTT. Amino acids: CASSLSWVAGNTIYF.

As DNA, the CDR3 is TGTGCCAGCAGCGTAGTGTCTGGAGTTGTCCCCGGGGAGCTGTTTTTT. Amino acids: CASSVVSGVVPGELFF. The gene calls are TRBV9 and TRBJ2-2; D is unresolved. Germline CDR1 and CDR2: SGDLS and YYNGEE. The germline V and J ends were trimmed by 0 bases and 6 bases, with 15 bases remaining between them. The CDR3 has 16 residues. Filled out from reference TRBV9 and TRBJ2-2, the complete variable domain reads DSGVTQTPKHLITATGQRVTLRCSPRSGDLSVYWYQQSLDQGLQFLIQYYNGEERAKGNILERFSAQQFPDLHSELNLSSLELGDSALYFCASSVVSGVVPGELFFGEGSRLTVL.

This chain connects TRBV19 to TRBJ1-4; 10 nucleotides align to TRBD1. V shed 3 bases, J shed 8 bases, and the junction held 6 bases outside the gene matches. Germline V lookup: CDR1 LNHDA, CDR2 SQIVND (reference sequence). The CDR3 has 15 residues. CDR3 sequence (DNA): TGTGCCAGTAGTATGGGACAGGGGTGGAACGAAAAACTGTTTTTT. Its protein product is CASSMGQGWNEKLFF.

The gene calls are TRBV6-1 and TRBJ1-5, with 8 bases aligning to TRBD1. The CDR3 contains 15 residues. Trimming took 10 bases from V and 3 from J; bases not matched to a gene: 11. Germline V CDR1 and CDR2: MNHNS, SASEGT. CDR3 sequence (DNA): TGTGCCACCCGACGACAGGGGACAAACAATCAGCCCCAGCATTTT. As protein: CATRRQGTNNQPQHF.